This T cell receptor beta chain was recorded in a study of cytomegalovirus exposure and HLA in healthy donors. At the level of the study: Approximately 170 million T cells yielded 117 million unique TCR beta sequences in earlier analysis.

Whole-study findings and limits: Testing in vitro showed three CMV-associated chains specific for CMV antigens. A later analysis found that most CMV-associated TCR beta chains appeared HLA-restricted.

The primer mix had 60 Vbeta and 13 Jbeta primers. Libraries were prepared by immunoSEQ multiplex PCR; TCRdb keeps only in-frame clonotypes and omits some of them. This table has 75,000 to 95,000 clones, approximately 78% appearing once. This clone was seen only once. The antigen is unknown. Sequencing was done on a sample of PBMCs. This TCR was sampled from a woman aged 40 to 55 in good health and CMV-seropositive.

This CDR3 reads CASSLGLAVDTQYF. CDR3 in DNA: TGTGCCAGCAGCTTAGGGCTAGCAGTAGATACGCAGTATTTT. The genes are TRBV11-2 and TRBJ2-3; the D gene is possibly TRBD2 (5 bases). Germline-derived CDR1 and CDR2 are SGHAT and FQNNGV. This CDR3 has 14 amino acids. V was shortened by 1 base and J by 5 bases, with 10 bases between the two germline ends.